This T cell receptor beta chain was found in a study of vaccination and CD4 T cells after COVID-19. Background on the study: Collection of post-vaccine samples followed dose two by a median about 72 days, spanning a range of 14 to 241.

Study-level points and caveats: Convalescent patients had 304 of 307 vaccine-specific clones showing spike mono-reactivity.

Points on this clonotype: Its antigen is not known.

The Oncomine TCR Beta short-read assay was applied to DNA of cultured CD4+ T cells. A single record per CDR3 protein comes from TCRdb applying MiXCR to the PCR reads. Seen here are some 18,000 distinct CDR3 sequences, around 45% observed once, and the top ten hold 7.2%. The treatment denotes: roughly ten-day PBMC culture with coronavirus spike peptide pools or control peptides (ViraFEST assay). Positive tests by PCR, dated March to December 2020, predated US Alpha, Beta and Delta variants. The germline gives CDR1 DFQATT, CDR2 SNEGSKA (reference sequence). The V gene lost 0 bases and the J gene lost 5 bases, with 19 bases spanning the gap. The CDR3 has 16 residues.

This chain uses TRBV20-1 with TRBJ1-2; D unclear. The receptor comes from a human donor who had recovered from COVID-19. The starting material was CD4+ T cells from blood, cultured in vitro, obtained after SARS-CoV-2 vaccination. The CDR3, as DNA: TGCAGTGCTAGAGATAGAGGAGCAGGCGCTTGGTATGGCTACACCTTC. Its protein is CSARDRGAGAWYGYTF.